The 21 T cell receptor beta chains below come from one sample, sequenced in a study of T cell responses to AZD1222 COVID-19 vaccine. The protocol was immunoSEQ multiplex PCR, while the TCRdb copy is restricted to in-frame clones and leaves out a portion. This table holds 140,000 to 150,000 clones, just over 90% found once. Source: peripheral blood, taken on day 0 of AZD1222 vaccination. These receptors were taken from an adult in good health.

CDR3 in DNA: TGCAGCGTTTTAGAGGGTCAAAGGGACGAGCAGTACTTC. This encodes CSVLEGQRDEQYF. The chain is built from TRBV29-1 and TRBJ2-7; perhaps TRBD2 as D (5 bases). The V end was cut by 5 bases, the J end by 5 bases, with 16 bases between. CDR3 size: 13 residues. Per germline, CDR1 SQVTM and CDR2 ANQGSEA.

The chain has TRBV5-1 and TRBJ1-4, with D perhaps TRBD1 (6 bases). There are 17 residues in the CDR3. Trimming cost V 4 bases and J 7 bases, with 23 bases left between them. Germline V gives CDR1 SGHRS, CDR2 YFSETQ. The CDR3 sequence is CASSQGRLGTNVEKLFF. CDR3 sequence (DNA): TGCGCCAGCAGCCAGGGACGGTTGGGGACAAATGTTGAAAAACTGTTTTTT.

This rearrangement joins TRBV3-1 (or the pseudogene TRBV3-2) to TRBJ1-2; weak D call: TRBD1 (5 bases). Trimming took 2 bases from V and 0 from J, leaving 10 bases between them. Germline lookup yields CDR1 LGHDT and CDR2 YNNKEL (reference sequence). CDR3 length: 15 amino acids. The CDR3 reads CASSQIGTPNYGYTF. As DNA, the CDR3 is TGTGCCAGCAGCCAAATCGGGACCCCTAACTATGGCTACACCTTC.

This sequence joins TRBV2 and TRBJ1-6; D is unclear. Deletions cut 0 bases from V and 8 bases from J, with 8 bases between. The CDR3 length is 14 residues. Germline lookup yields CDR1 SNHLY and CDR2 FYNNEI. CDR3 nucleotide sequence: TGTGCCAGCAGTGAAGCTGAGGTGCATTCACCCCTCCACTTT. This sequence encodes CASSEAEVHSPLHF. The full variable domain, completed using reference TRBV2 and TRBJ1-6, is EPEVTQTPSHQVTQMGQEVILRCVPISNHLYFYWYRQILGQKVEFLVSFYNNEISEKSEIFDDQFSVERPDGSNFTLKIRSTKLEDSAMYFCASSEAEVHSPLHFGNGTRLTVT.

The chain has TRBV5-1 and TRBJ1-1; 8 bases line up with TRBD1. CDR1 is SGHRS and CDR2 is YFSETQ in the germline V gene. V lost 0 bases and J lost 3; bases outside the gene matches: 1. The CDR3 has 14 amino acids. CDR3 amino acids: CASSLDRGYTEAFF. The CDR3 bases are TGCGCCAGCAGCTTGGACAGGGGGTACACTGAAGCTTTCTTT. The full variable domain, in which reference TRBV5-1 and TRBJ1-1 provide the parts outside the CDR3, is KAGVTQTPRYLIKTRGQQVTLSCSPISGHRSVSWYQQTPGQGLQFLFEYFSETQRNKGNFPGRFSGRQFSNSRSEMNVSTLELGDSALYLCASSLDRGYTEAFFGQGTRLTVV.

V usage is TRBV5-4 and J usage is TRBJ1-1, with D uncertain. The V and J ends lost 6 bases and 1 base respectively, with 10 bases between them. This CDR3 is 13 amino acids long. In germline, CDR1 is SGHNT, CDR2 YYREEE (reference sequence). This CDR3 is CASNGESNTEAFF. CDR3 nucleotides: TGTGCCAGCAACGGGGAGTCGAACACTGAAGCTTTCTTT. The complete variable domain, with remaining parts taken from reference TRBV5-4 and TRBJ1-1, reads ETGVTQSPTHLIKTRGQQVTLRCSSQSGHNTVSWYQQALGQGPQFIFQYYREEENGRGNFPPRFSGLQFPNYSSELNVNALELDDSALYLCASNGESNTEAFFGQGTRLTVV.

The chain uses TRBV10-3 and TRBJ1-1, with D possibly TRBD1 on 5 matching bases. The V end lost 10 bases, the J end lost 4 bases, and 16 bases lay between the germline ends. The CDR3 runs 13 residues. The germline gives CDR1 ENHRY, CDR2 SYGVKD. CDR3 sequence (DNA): TGTGCCACGGAGCGGCAGGGCTTCACTGAAGCTTTCTTT. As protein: CATERQGFTEAFF.

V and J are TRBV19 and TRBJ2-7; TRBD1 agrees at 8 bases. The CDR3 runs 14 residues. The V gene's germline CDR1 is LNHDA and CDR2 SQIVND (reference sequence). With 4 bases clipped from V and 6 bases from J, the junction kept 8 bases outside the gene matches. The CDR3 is CASSTDREFAEQYF. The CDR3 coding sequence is TGTGCCAGTAGTACGGACAGGGAATTTGCCGAGCAGTACTTC.

DNA for the CDR3: TGTGCCAGCAGTGAAGGGCTCGCTGGGGGGACCCAGTACTTC. As protein: CASSEGLAGGTQYF. The genes are TRBV2 and TRBJ2-5; TRBD1 or TRBD2 may be the D gene (5 bases each). Per germline, CDR1 SNHLY and CDR2 FYNNEI. The CDR3 runs 14 residues. V was pared by 1 base and J by 7 bases, with 13 bases between. The variable domain in full, with the rest retrieved from reference TRBV2 and TRBJ2-5, is EPEVTQTPSHQVTQMGQEVILRCVPISNHLYFYWYRQILGQKVEFLVSFYNNEISEKSEIFDDQFSVERPDGSNFTLKIRSTKLEDSAMYFCASSEGLAGGTQYFGPGTRLLVL.

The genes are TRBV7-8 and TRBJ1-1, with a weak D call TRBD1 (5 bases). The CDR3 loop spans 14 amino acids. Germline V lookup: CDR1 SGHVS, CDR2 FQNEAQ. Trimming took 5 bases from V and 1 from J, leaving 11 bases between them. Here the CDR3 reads CASSLRDQNTEAFF. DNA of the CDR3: TGTGCCAGCAGCCTCCGGGACCAGAACACTGAAGCTTTCTTT.

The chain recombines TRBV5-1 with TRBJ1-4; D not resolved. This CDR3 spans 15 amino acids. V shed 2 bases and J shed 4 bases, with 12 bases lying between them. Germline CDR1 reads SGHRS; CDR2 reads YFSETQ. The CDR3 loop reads CASSFMGTLNEKLFF. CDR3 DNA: TGCGCCAGCAGCTTCATGGGTACACTTAATGAAAAACTGTTTTTT.

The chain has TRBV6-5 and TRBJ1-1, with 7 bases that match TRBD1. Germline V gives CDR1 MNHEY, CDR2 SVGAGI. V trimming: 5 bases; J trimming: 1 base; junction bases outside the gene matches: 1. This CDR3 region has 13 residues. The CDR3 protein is CASSRTGNTEAFF. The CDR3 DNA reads TGTGCCAGCAGTCGGACAGGGAACACTGAAGCTTTCTTT.

As DNA, the CDR3 is TGTGCCAGCTCACCATTCAGGGGCTTGACGGAAAACATTCAGTACTTC. It codes for CASSPFRGLTENIQYF. The chain links TRBV18 to TRBJ2-4, with TRBD1 as a possible D gene (6 bases). The CDR3 is 16 amino acids. V lost 2 bases and J 5 bases, leaving 16 bases between the germline ends. CDR1 is KGHSH, CDR2 LQKENI, per germline.

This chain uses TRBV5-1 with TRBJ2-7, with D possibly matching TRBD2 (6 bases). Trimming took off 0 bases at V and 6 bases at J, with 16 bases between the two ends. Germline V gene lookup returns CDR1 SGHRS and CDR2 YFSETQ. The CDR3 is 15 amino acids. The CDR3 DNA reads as TGCGCCAGCAGCTTGGAACTAGCAACACCGGGCGAGCAGTACTTC. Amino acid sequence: CASSLELATPGEQYF.

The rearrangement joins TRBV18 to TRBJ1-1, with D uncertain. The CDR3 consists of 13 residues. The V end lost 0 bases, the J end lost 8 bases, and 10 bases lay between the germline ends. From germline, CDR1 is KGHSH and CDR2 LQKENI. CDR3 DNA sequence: TGTGCCAGCTCACCACCGATCAGTTCGGAAGCTTTCTTT. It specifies CASSPPISSEAFF.

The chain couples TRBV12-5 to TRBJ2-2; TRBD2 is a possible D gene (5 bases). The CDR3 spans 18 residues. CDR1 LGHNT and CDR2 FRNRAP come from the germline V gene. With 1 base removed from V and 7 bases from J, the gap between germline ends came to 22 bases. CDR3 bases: TGTGCTAGTGGTTTGGATGCCCCCCTGATCGGAGGCGACGGGGAGCTGTTTTTT. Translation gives CASGLDAPLIGGDGELFF.

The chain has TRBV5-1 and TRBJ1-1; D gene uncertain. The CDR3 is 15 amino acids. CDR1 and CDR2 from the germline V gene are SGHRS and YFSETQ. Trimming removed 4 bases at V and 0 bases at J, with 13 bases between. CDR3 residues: CASSPRTDLNTEAFF. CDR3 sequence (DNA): TGCGCCAGCAGCCCTCGGACGGATCTGAACACTGAAGCTTTCTTT.

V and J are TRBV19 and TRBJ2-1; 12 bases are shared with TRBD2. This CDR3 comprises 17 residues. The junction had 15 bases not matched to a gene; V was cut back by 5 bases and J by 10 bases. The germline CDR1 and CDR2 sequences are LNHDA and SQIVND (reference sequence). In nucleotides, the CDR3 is TGTGCCAGTAGTCCGCGGACTAGCGGGAATTCCTTCGGCGAGCAGTTCTTC. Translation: CASSPRTSGNSFGEQFF.

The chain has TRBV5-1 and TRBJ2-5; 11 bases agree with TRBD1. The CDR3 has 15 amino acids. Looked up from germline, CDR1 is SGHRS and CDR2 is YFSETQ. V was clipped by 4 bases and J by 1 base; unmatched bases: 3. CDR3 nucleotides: TGCGCCAGCAGCCTGGGGACAGGGGGCCAAGAGACCCAGTACTTC. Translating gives CASSLGTGGQETQYF.

The CDR3 protein is CASSADRNTEAFF. CDR3 DNA: TGTGCCAGCAGCGCCGACAGGAACACTGAAGCTTTCTTT. This chain connects TRBV6-4 to TRBJ1-1; D is possibly TRBD1 (5 bases). V shed 6 bases and J shed 1 base, with 9 bases lying between them. There are 13 residues in the CDR3. Germline-derived CDR1 and CDR2 are MRHNA and SNTAGT.

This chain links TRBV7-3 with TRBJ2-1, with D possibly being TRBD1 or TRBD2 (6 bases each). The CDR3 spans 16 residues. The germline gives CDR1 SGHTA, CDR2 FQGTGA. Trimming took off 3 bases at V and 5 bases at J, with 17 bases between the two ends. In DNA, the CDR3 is TGTGCCAGCAGCTTCGGGGGCGCCGTAGACAACAATGAGCAGTTCTTC. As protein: CASSFGGAVDNNEQFF.